Shown below are 17 T cell receptor beta chains from a single sample sequenced in a study of regulatory T cells in long-lasting Graves disease. Libraries of TCR beta came from iRepertoire HTBI primers plus Arm-PCR of CDR3 regions. One entry per CDR3 protein, called by TCRdb with MiXCR from the multiplex PCR reads. The sample contains about 540,000 distinct CDR3 sequences, approximately 13% of which appear only once. Time point: newly diagnosed GD, antithyroid drugs for less than 3 months. PBMCs were the source of the RNA used for TCR sequencing. The sample was also reused in another study, on T cells in Graves' hyperthyroidism and ophthalmopathy.

This specimen was peripheral blood mononuclear cells (PBMCs), taken at new diagnosis, from a patient treated with antithyroid drugs. The receptors come from a man younger than 40 with Graves disease.

About this clonotype itself: A far larger clone is one base from this, pointing to a likely read error. The chain carries TRBV7-8 and TRBJ2-5; D is unclear. V was pared by 3 bases and J by 3 bases, with 8 bases between. The length of the CDR3 is 13 residues. Germline values: CDR1 SGHVS, CDR2 FQNEAQ. This CDR3 is CASSLGPEETQYF. Here the CDR3 DNA reads TGTGCCAGCAGCTTGGGCCCAGAAGAGACCCAGTACTTC.

This clonotype was observed a handful of times. V and J are TRBV18 and TRBJ1-1, with TRBD1 matching over 11 bases. This CDR3 has 15 amino acids. Germline CDR1 reads KGHSH; CDR2 reads LQKENI. Unmatched junction bases numbered 2, after V lost 5 bases and J lost 0 bases. CDR3 region: CASSGQGALNTEAFF. For the CDR3, the DNA is TGTGCCAGCTCAGGACAGGGGGCGTTGAACACTGAAGCTTTCTTT. The whole variable domain, remainder taken from reference TRBV18 and TRBJ1-1, is NAGVMQNPRHLVRRRGQEARLRCSPMKGHSHVYWYRQLPEEGLKFMVYLQKENIIDESGMPKERFSAEFPKEGPSILRIQQVVRGDSAAYFCASSGQGALNTEAFFGQGTRLTVV.

V and J are TRBV5-1 and TRBJ1-4; 7 bases line up with TRBD1. In germline, CDR1 is SGHRS, CDR2 YFSETQ. The trim removed 0 bases at V and 0 bases at J, leaving 8 bases unmatched. CDR3 length: 18 residues. The CDR3 region has the DNA TGCGCCAGCAGCTTGGCCCCCGTTGGACAGGCAACTAATGAAAAACTGTTTTTT. The encoded protein is CASSLAPVGQATNEKLFF.

In this sample, this clonotype turned up many times. The chain has TRBV2 and TRBJ1-1, with D uncertain. This CDR3 has 13 amino acids. V gave up 7 bases and J gave up 0 bases, with 9 bases separating them. Per the germline V gene, CDR1 is SNHLY and CDR2 is FYNNEI. The CDR3: CASKTDLNTEAFF. As DNA, the CDR3 is TGTGCCAGCAAAACAGATTTGAACACTGAAGCTTTCTTT.

The table lists this clonotype with many counts. CDR3 nucleotide sequence: TGTGCCAGCAACTTTAGCCCGCTTAGGACAAAGAACACTGAAGCTTTCTTT. Translation gives CASNFSPLRTKNTEAFF. The chain is built from TRBV11-2 and TRBJ1-1, with a weak D call TRBD1 (5 bases). CDR1 and CDR2 from the germline V gene are SGHAT and FQNNGV. The CDR3 contains 17 residues. Trimming took 7 bases from V and 1 from J, leaving 22 bases between them.

A note on this clonotype: A clone one base away is much larger, so this may be a read error. V and J are TRBV6-2 or TRBV6-3 and TRBJ2-2, with D tentatively TRBD2 (6 bases). This CDR3 region has 16 residues. Germline-derived CDR1 and CDR2 are MNHEY and SVGEGT. Trimming removed 0 bases from V and 9 bases from J, with 17 bases in between. In DNA, the CDR3 is TGTGCCAGCAGTTACTCGTGGGGGAGCGGGTTCAGGGAGCTGTTTTTT. This sequence encodes CASSYSWGSGFRELFF.

This clonotype showed up many times. The V gene is TRBV2, the J gene TRBJ2-7; 8 bases are shared with TRBD1. CDR1 is SNHLY, CDR2 FYNNEI, per germline. The CDR3 has 14 residues. J lost 3 bases, V lost 7 bases, and 8 bases had no gene match. CDR3 amino acids: CASMNRDRFYEQYF. The CDR3 bases are TGTGCCAGCATGAACCGGGACAGGTTCTACGAGCAGTACTTC.

This clonotype was seen many times. V and J are TRBV6-1 and TRBJ2-7; 15 nucleotides align to TRBD2. The length of the CDR3 is 21 residues. Trimming removed 3 bases from V and 0 bases from J; junction bases left unmatched: 15. Germline V gives CDR1 MNHNS, CDR2 SASEGT. This CDR3 is CASSDGPGGTSGRLSSYEQYF. The CDR3 nucleotides are TGTGCCAGCAGTGACGGACCGGGGGGGACTAGCGGGAGGCTCAGCTCCTACGAGCAGTACTTC.

To note about this clonotype: A much larger clone sits a single nucleotide away, making a read error possible. This rearrangement joins TRBV28 to TRBJ1-4, with D perhaps matching TRBD1 (5 bases). The CDR3 runs to 14 residues. Between the trimmed V and J ends, which lost 6 bases and 3 bases, there was a span of 11 bases. Germline V gives CDR1 MDHEN, CDR2 SYDVKM. For the CDR3, the DNA is TGTGCCAGCAGGACCGGGGGAGCTAATGAAAAACTGTTTTTT. Residues: CASRTGGANEKLFF.

The V gene is TRBV7-3, the J gene TRBJ2-1; 9 nucleotides line up with TRBD2. Trimming at V came to 4 bases and at J to 7 bases, leaving 8 bases not matched to a gene. CDR3 length: 15 amino acids. Looked up from germline, CDR1 is SGHTA and CDR2 is FQGTGA. CDR3 in amino acids: CASSYAGGSWNEQFF. DNA of the CDR3: TGTGCCAGCAGCTACGCGGGAGGGTCATGGAATGAGCAGTTCTTC.

This clonotype was counted between two and nine times. The chain carries TRBV18 and TRBJ1-5; no definite D call. V was shortened by 3 bases and J by 0 bases, with 6 bases between the two germline ends. This CDR3 has 14 residues. Germline assignment: CDR1 KGHSH and CDR2 LQKENI. In nucleotides, the CDR3 is TGTGCCAGCTCACCTTCAGCTAGCAATCAGCCCCAGCATTTT. It codes for CASSPSASNQPQHF. Full variable domain (outside the CDR3, taken from reference TRBV18 and TRBJ1-5): NAGVMQNPRHLVRRRGQEARLRCSPMKGHSHVYWYRQLPEEGLKFMVYLQKENIIDESGMPKERFSAEFPKEGPSILRIQQVVRGDSAAYFCASSPSASNQPQHFGDGTRLSIL.

Only a few counts were recorded for this clonotype. CDR3 residues: CARGVDAAATSSYEQYF. CDR3 sequence (DNA): TGTGCCAGAGGAGTCGACGCGGCGGCTACGAGCTCCTACGAGCAGTACTTC. V gene TRBV2 combines with J gene TRBJ2-7; D gene unclear. Germline CDR1 SNHLY, CDR2 FYNNEI. V was trimmed by 9 bases and J by 0 bases, leaving 24 bases between them. The CDR3 length is 17 residues. The full variable domain, completed using reference TRBV2 and TRBJ2-7, is EPEVTQTPSHQVTQMGQEVILRCVPISNHLYFYWYRQILGQKVEFLVSFYNNEISEKSEIFDDQFSVERPDGSNFTLKIRSTKLEDSAMYFCARGVDAAATSSYEQYFGPGTRLTVT.

Many counts were recorded for this clonotype. The chain joins TRBV12-3 or TRBV12-4 to TRBJ1-5, with D possibly matching TRBD1 (5 bases). CDR3 length equals 13 residues. V was clipped by 1 base and J by 6 bases, with 7 bases between them. The chain's CDR3 is CASSLGRGQPQHF. CDR3 nucleotides: TGTGCCAGCAGTTTAGGAAGGGGTCAGCCCCAGCATTTT.

The V call is TRBV5-1, the J call TRBJ2-7; no clear D gene. The CDR3 has 12 residues. Per the germline V gene, CDR1 is SGHRS and CDR2 is YFSETQ. The ends were cut back, 4 bases at V and 4 bases at J, with 9 bases in the middle. The CDR3 sequence is CASSQEPYEQYF. The CDR3 nucleotides read TGCGCCAGCAGCCAGGAACCATACGAGCAGTACTTC.

The chain joins TRBV4-1 to TRBJ2-3, with 8 positions matching TRBD2. The CDR3 extends over 15 amino acids. With 1 base clipped from V and 11 bases from J, the junction kept 11 bases outside the gene matches. Germline V gene lookup returns CDR1 MGHRA and CDR2 YSYEKL. CDR3 in amino acids: CASSQVGGRRIMQYF. CDR3 nucleotide sequence: TGCGCCAGCAGCCAAGTTGGCGGGAGGAGGATCATGCAGTATTTT.

V is TRBV20-1 and J is TRBJ2-3, with TRBD1 matching over 10 bases. The CDR3 loop spans 18 amino acids. Losses at the gene ends were 5 bases for V and 4 bases for J; bases not matched to a gene: 18. CDR1 and CDR2 (germline): DFQATT, SNEGSKA (reference sequence). CDR3 loop: CSAHTGGQGQGRADTQYF. In nucleotides, the CDR3 is TGCAGTGCTCACACCGGAGGACAGGGACAGGGGCGGGCAGATACGCAGTATTTT.

The table lists this clonotype with many counts. The rearrangement uses TRBV11-2 and TRBJ2-5; 13 positions match TRBD2. V shed 1 base and J 5 bases; nucleotides not matched to a gene: 7. The CDR3 contains 17 residues. The germline V gene encodes CDR1 SGHAT and CDR2 FQNNGV. Written as DNA, the CDR3 is TGTGCCAGCAGCTTAGTCGGACTAGCGGGAGTGGGGGAGACCCAGTACTTC. Translation gives CASSLVGLAGVGETQYF. Variable domain in full (rest from reference TRBV11-2 and TRBJ2-5): EAGVAQSPRYKIIEKRQSVAFWCNPISGHATLYWYQQILGQGPKLLIQFQNNGVVDDSQLPKDRFSAERLKGVDSTLKIQPAKLEDSAVYLCASSLVGLAGVGETQYFGPGTRLLVL.